The 20 T cell receptor beta chains reported below all come from one sample, sequenced in a study of neurological immune-mediated disorders. TCRdb redid the calling of the 5' RACE reads with MiXCR, one entry per CDR3 protein. The table lists tens of thousands of distinct CDR3 sequences, 10% to 12% of them singletons. The specimen was PBMCs. These receptors all come from a man aged 55-75 years in good health.

This clonotype showed up many times. V and J are TRBV11-2 and TRBJ1-4; the match to TRBD1 covers 11 bases. The CDR3 totals 16 residues. The V segment lost 0 bases and the J segment 9 bases; nucleotides outside the gene matches: 6. CDR1 is SGHAT and CDR2 is FQNNGV in the germline V gene. The CDR3 DNA follows: TGTGCCAGCAGCTTAGATGGGACAGGGGGGGCGAAAAAACTGTTTTTT. This sequence encodes CASSLDGTGGAKKLFF. Full variable domain (missing parts from reference TRBV11-2 and TRBJ1-4): EAGVAQSPRYKIIEKRQSVAFWCNPISGHATLYWYQQILGQGPKLLIQFQNNGVVDDSQLPKDRFSAERLKGVDSTLKIQPAKLEDSAVYLCASSLDGTGGAKKLFFGSGTQLSVL.

In its sample, this clonotype was seen many times. The chain has TRBV9 and TRBJ2-1; D may correspond to TRBD1 or TRBD2 (5 bases each). The CDR3 is made up of 15 amino acids. V lost 0 bases and J lost 6, with 13 bases in between. Germline V gene data show CDR1 as SGDLS and CDR2 as YYNGEE. This chain's CDR3 is CASSVEGPRVNEQFF. The DNA for the CDR3 is TGTGCCAGCAGCGTAGAGGGACCTAGGGTCAATGAGCAGTTCTTC. The full variable domain, its missing parts supplied by reference TRBV9 and TRBJ2-1, is DSGVTQTPKHLITATGQRVTLRCSPRSGDLSVYWYQQSLDQGLQFLIQYYNGEERAKGNILERFSAQQFPDLHSELNLSSLELGDSALYFCASSVEGPRVNEQFFGPGTRLTVL.

This chain connects TRBV5-1 to TRBJ2-5; possibly TRBD1 for D (6 bases). This CDR3 is built from 14 residues. The V end was cut by 2 bases, the J end by 3 bases, with 11 bases between. Germline CDR1 SGHRS, CDR2 YFSETQ. The CDR3 bases are TGCGCCAGCAGCTTCCCGGGACAAGAAGAGACCCAGTACTTC. Encoded protein: CASSFPGQEETQYF.

The table lists this clonotype with many counts. The chain uses TRBV4-3 and TRBJ2-1; TRBD2 might be the D (6 bases). The germline V gene has CDR1 LGHNA and CDR2 YSLEER. This CDR3 comprises 15 residues. The germline V and J ends were trimmed by 0 bases and 6 bases, with 12 bases remaining between them. The CDR3 coding sequence is TGCGCCAGCAGCCAAGACGGAGGGCGAGGCAATGAGCAGTTCTTC. Its translation: CASSQDGGRGNEQFF.

J is TRBJ1-4 and V is TRBV5-1; 7 bases fit TRBD1. The germline gives CDR1 SGHRS, CDR2 YFSETQ. J lost 9 bases, V lost 0 bases, and 8 bases had no gene match. The CDR3 is 15 amino acids. This CDR3 is CASSLAGTEGQKLFF. The CDR3 DNA follows: TGCGCCAGCAGCTTGGCCGGGACAGAGGGGCAAAAACTGTTTTTT.

This clonotype was recorded many times. The chain couples TRBV7-9 to TRBJ1-5; 9 bases are a match to TRBD1. CDR1 is SEHNR and CDR2 is FQNEAQ in the germline V gene (reference sequence). CDR3 size: 14 residues. Trimming cost V 5 bases and J 7 bases; bases outside gene matches: 6. The CDR3 DNA sequence: TGTGCCAGCAGCCGGGGACAGGGAGACCAGCCCCAGCATTTT. This encodes CASSRGQGDQPQHF. The complete variable domain, with remaining parts taken from reference TRBV7-9 and TRBJ1-5, reads DTGVSQNPRHKITKRGQNVTFRCDPISEHNRLYWYRQTLGQGPEFLTYFQNEAQLEKSRLLSDRFSAERPKGSFSTLEIQRTEQGDSAMYLCASSRGQGDQPQHFGDGTRLSIL.

Regarding this clonotype: A much more abundant neighbour one base away suggests this may be a read error. The J gene is TRBJ1-1, the V gene TRBV7-9, with 8 nucleotides matching TRBD1. Germline CDR1 SEHNR, CDR2 FQNEAQ (reference sequence). The CDR3 has 14 amino acids. The CDR3 coding sequence is TGTGCCAGCAGCTTAGGTGGGACAGGCTCGGAAGCTTCCTTT. Translation: CASSLGGTGSEASF.

There are a few counts of this clonotype. The rearrangement links TRBV6-2 or TRBV6-3 to TRBJ2-7, with D maybe TRBD2 (6 bases). This CDR3 spans 15 amino acids. V was cut by 6 bases and J by 3 bases, with 18 bases left in between. Germline CDR1 MNHEY, CDR2 SVGEGT. The CDR3 is CASSDRTGLSYEQYF. In DNA, the CDR3 is TGTGCCAGCAGCGACAGAACGGGACTCAGCTACGAGCAGTACTTC.

This clonotype was found once. The rearrangement links TRBV29-1 to TRBJ1-1, with D possibly being TRBD1 (5 bases). CDR3 length equals 11 residues. From germline, CDR1 is SQVTM and CDR2 ANQGSEA. The CDR3, as DNA: TGCAGTGCGATTAGGGGAACTGAAGCTTTCTTT. Protein product: CSAIRGTEAFF.

In its sample, this clonotype was seen many times. The chain joins TRBV6-1 to TRBJ1-5; 7 bases fit TRBD1. The CDR3 runs 13 residues. Trimming took 6 bases from V and 4 from J; bases not matched to a gene: 3. Germline values: CDR1 MNHNS, CDR2 SASEGT. In DNA, the CDR3 is TGTGCCAGCAGGTCGACAGGGAATCAGCCCCAGCATTTT. Its translation is CASRSTGNQPQHF.

Ten or more counts support this clonotype. This chain joins TRBV27 and TRBJ2-7, with D possibly being TRBD1 (5 bases). CDR1 and CDR2 (germline): MNHEY, SMNVEV (reference sequence). This CDR3 spans 16 amino acids. Deletions cut 5 bases from V and 0 bases from J, with 17 bases between. For the CDR3, the DNA is TGTGCCAGCAGTGAAGCAGGGCCCAAGGGCTCCTACGAGCAGTACTTC. It encodes CASSEAGPKGSYEQYF.

On this clonotype itself: A clone one base away is much larger, so this may be a read error. The chain joins TRBV5-1 to TRBJ2-3; D uncertain. There are 12 residues in the CDR3. Germline CDR1 and CDR2: SGHRS and YFSETQ. The CDR3 DNA follows: TGCACCAGCAGCCCTGGAACAGATACGCAGTATTTT. This codes for CTSSPGTDTQYF.

There are many counts of this clonotype. The chain carries TRBV29-1 and TRBJ2-6, with D uncertain. CDR3 size: 13 residues. The V gene lost 8 bases and the J gene lost 1 base, with 9 bases spanning the gap. Germline assignment: CDR1 SQVTM and CDR2 ANQGSEA. The CDR3 nucleotides are TGCAGCACCGTCACATCTGGGGCCAACGTCCTGACTTTC. It yields the protein CSTVTSGANVLTF.

This clonotype was seen repeatedly, ten times or more. The chain has TRBV2 and TRBJ1-1; TRBD1 might be the D (6 bases). Germline CDR1 SNHLY, CDR2 FYNNEI. This CDR3 has 13 amino acids. With 11 bases removed from V and 0 bases from J, the gap between germline ends came to 13 bases. The CDR3 DNA is TGTGCCGCCCACAGGGACATGAACACTGAAGCTTTCTTT. It encodes CAAHRDMNTEAFF. Together with reference TRBV2 and TRBJ1-1, the CDR3 gives the full variable domain: EPEVTQTPSHQVTQMGQEVILRCVPISNHLYFYWYRQILGQKVEFLVSFYNNEISEKSEIFDDQFSVERPDGSNFTLKIRSTKLEDSAMYFCAAHRDMNTEAFFGQGTRLTVV.

This clonotype has a count of ten or more. The chain joins TRBV6-6 to TRBJ1-5, with a tentative D call TRBD1 (6 bases). The CDR3 sequence is 14 residues long. Germline V lookup: CDR1 MNHNY, CDR2 SVGAGI (reference sequence). The ends were cut back, 8 bases at V and 0 bases at J, with 11 bases in the middle. This CDR3 reads CASQTGISNQPQHF. CDR3 nucleotides: TGTGCCAGCCAAACAGGGATTAGCAATCAGCCCCAGCATTTT.

In its sample, this clonotype was seen many times. The chain employs TRBV5-1 and TRBJ2-1; D is unresolved. Germline loops: CDR1 SGHRS, CDR2 YFSETQ. This CDR3 is built from 14 residues. V lost 0 bases and J 8 bases, leaving 12 bases between the germline ends. CDR3 in DNA: TGCGCCAGCAGCTTGGTTTTAAGTGACGATGAGCAGTTCTTC. Translation gives CASSLVLSDDEQFF.

The J gene is TRBJ1-4, the V gene TRBV7-2, with 7 bases aligning to TRBD1. Losses at the gene ends were 5 bases for V and 6 bases for J; bases not matched to a gene: 6. This CDR3 has 14 amino acids. Per germline, CDR1 SGHTA and CDR2 FQGNSA. The CDR3, as DNA: TGTGCCAGCAGCCAGGGGGGCGGGGATGAAAAACTGTTTTTT. It is translated as CASSQGGGDEKLFF.

This clonotype was found many times. The genes are TRBV6-5 and TRBJ1-4; 9 bases agree with TRBD1. This CDR3 is 14 amino acids long. Germline V CDR1 and CDR2: MNHEY, SVGAGI. V trimming: 6 bases; J trimming: 8 bases; junction bases outside the gene matches: 7. The CDR3 loop reads CASRPGTGWEKLFF. The CDR3, as DNA: TGTGCCAGCAGACCCGGGACAGGGTGGGAAAAACTGTTTTTT.

This clonotype appeared many times. The chain couples TRBV4-3 to TRBJ1-2; the match to TRBD1 covers 9 bases. Trimming at V came to 2 bases and at J to 6 bases, leaving 10 bases not matched to a gene. CDR1 and CDR2 from the germline V gene are LGHNA and YSLEER. This CDR3 spans 16 amino acids. CDR3 amino acids: CASSQYSGTGYDGYTF. CDR3 nucleotide sequence: TGCGCCAGCAGCCAATACTCCGGGACAGGGTACGATGGCTACACCTTC.

This clonotype was observed many times. CDR3 protein: CASSEYMGQPQHF. In DNA, the CDR3 is TGTGCCAGCAGCGAATACATGGGTCAGCCCCAGCATTTT. J is TRBJ1-5 and V is TRBV6-2 or TRBV6-3; D call uncertain. The germline V and J ends were trimmed by 6 bases and 6 bases, with 12 bases remaining between them. The CDR3 covers 13 residues. The germline V gene encodes CDR1 MNHEY and CDR2 SVGEGT.